This is a list of T cell receptor beta chains from one sample in a study of memory CD4+ T cells and cytomegalovirus serostatus. The repertoire was sequenced with immunoSEQ multiplex PCR; TCRdb's copy has only in-frame clones and lacks some. The table shows approximately 70,000 clones, with 60% to 85% occurring only once. The sample consisted of memory CD4+ T cells from blood. The source of these receptors is an adult in good health and CMV-seropositive. CDR3s include the opening cysteine and the closing phenylalanine or tryptophan. D genes are given only for firm matches. Some rows have no size entry. The others give once, few or many, or a class for an expanded clone.

j_call clone_size v_call d_call cdr3_nt cdr3_aa
TRBJ1-1 . TRBV6-6 . TGTGCCAGCAGTTATGGGGATCTGAACACTGAAGCTTTCTTT CASSYGDLNTEAFF
TRBJ2-1 . TRBV14 . TGTGCCAGCAGCCAAGATTGGCAGTTCTCCTACAATGAGCAGTTCTTC CASSQDWQFSYNEQFF
TRBJ2-2 . TRBV11-2 . TGTGCCAGCAGCTTTAAACTCACCGGGGAGCTGTTTTTT CASSFKLTGELFF
TRBJ1-2 . TRBV5-1 TRBD1 TGCGCCAGCTCCAAGGACAGGGGGCCCCATGGCTACACCTTC CASSKDRGPHGYTF
TRBJ1-5 few TRBV5-1 . TGCGCCAGCAGCTTGAATGGGGAGAGCAATCAGCCCCAGCATTTT CASSLNGESNQPQHF
TRBJ2-4 . TRBV6-6 . TGTGCCAGCAGTTACTCGGACATTCAGTACTTC CASSYSDIQYF
TRBJ2-7 few TRBV7-9 TRBD2 TGTGCCAGCAGCTTAGGTAGCGGGGGTACCTACGAGCAGTACTTC CASSLGSGGTYEQYF
TRBJ2-7 . TRBV14 . TGTGCCAGCAGCCAAGCCATAGTTACCTACGAGCAGTACTTC CASSQAIVTYEQYF
TRBJ2-7 . TRBV5-5 . TGTGCCAGCAGCCACATGTCGAGGGACGAGCAGTACTTC CASSHMSRDEQYF
TRBJ1-6 many TRBV27 . TGTGCCAGCAGTCCCTCTCGGGAGCTATCACCCCTCCACTTT CASSPSRELSPLHF
TRBJ1-2 once TRBV19 . TGTGCCAGTGGGGACACTGTGAACTATGGCTACACCTTC CASGDTVNYGYTF
TRBJ1-4 . TRBV19 . TGTGCCGGAGGTACTCCGGGGGAAAAACTGTTTTTT CAGGTPGEKLFF
TRBJ2-3 . TRBV10-3 TRBD2 TGTGCCATCAGTGAGACTAGCGGGGGGCCCACAGATACGCAGTATTTT CAISETSGGPTDTQYF
TRBJ2-7 . TRBV15 . TGTGCCACCAGCAGAGATCGGGAGATGGGCGAGCAGTACTTC CATSRDREMGEQYF
TRBJ1-2 . TRBV5-1 . TGCGCCAGCAGCTTGACAGGGTTGGATGGCTACACCTTC CASSLTGLDGYTF
TRBJ2-5 . TRBV30 TRBD2 TGTGCCTGGAGTGAAGGTGTAGCGGGAGGAATTGGGGAGACCCAGTACTTC CAWSEGVAGGIGETQYF